The present T cell receptor beta chain was sequenced within a study of cytomegalovirus exposure and HLA in healthy donors. As for the study in general: Counted in an early data release were about 86 million unique TCRs from HLA-typed donors. General study findings and limits: Some public TCRs appeared in many individuals, while most sequences were rare. After further analysis at a later stage, around 17,000 TCR beta sequences were associated with HLA alleles at 0.05 false discovery rate.

Worth noting for this clone: Antigen: not known.

The PCR was carried out with 60 Vbeta primers and 13 Jbeta primers. Per the original methods: It was a later analysis that counted approximately 81 million unique TCR beta chains, of which around 11 million were shared. The data were produced by immunoSEQ multiplex PCR, yet TCRdb's version contains in-frame clones alone and is incomplete. V and J calls and clone size are as listed in that table; D and trimming were resolved from the DNA. The repertoire holds roughly 180,000 clones, 78% seen once, with approximately 6% in the top ten. The clonotype originates from a woman in her thirties in good health and CMV-seropositive. The material sequenced was PBMCs.

The CDR3 nucleotides are TGTGCCACCAGCAGAGGGGTCGGACAGGGTCCCGGGGAGCTGTTTTTT. Protein sequence: CATSRGVGQGPGELFF. The V gene is TRBV15, the J gene TRBJ2-2; TRBD1 aligns across 8 bases. The CDR3 is 16 residues long. J gave up 6 bases and V 1 base, and 7 bases lay outside the gene matches. CDR1 is LNHNV, CDR2 YYDKDF, per germline (reference sequence).